Given below is one TCR beta chain in context. Its specificity is not known. These data come from a study of cytomegalovirus exposure and HLA in healthy donors. Overall study findings and caveats: Later, TCR association rates were found to vary by HLA locus, highest for DRB1 and lowest for HLA-C. Owing to their indistinguishability, certain V segments, notably TRBV6-2 and TRBV6-3, were excluded.

The CDR3 is 15 amino acids. V gave up 2 bases and J gave up 6 bases, with 16 bases separating them. Primers for the PCR totalled 60 Vbeta and 13 Jbeta. Assay: immunoSEQ multiplex PCR; the TCRdb copy retains only in-frame clones and omits some. The sample carries approximately 170,000 clones, under 85% recorded once. The TCR was taken from a woman aged 18-29 years in good health and CMV-seropositive. The rearrangement links TRBV23-1 to TRBJ1-1; D uncertain. TRBV23-1 is flagged as an ORF with uncertain function. The specimen sequenced was PBMCs. The CDR3 bases are TGCGCCAGCAGTCAAGTTCCTGCCCTCGGGGCTGAAGCTTTCTTT. Protein sequence: CASSQVPALGAEAFF.